Sequencing of this T cell receptor beta chain was carried out in a study of Graves' ophthalmopathy and Graves' hyperthyroidism. Amplification targeted the TCR beta CDR3 regions, with RNA transcripts as the source material. The authors performed first-round RT-PCR with HTBI primers and then a second-round multiplex PCR. TCRdb called the multiplex PCR reads again in MiXCR, with one record for every CDR3 protein. The sample lists hundreds of thousands of distinct CDR3 sequences; 40% were seen once. Study-level results: Most thyroid clonotypes with frequency above 0.001 were detected in blood too.

This clonotype was detected a few times. No antigen is known for it. Patients were diagnosed from clinical symptoms, serum thyroxine, TRAb, thyroid ultrasound and orbital computed tomography. The sequence derives from an adult man with Graves' ophthalmopathy. The specimen sequenced was peripheral blood.

The CDR3 reads CASSGGPENTEAFF. The CDR3 DNA reads as TGTGCCAGCAGTGGGGGGCCAGAGAACACTGAAGCTTTCTTT. V usage is TRBV2 and J usage is TRBJ1-1; a possible D gene is TRBD1 (6 bases). CDR1 is SNHLY and CDR2 is FYNNEI in the germline V gene. The CDR3 spans 14 residues. V was trimmed by 4 bases and J by 1 base, leaving 10 bases between them.